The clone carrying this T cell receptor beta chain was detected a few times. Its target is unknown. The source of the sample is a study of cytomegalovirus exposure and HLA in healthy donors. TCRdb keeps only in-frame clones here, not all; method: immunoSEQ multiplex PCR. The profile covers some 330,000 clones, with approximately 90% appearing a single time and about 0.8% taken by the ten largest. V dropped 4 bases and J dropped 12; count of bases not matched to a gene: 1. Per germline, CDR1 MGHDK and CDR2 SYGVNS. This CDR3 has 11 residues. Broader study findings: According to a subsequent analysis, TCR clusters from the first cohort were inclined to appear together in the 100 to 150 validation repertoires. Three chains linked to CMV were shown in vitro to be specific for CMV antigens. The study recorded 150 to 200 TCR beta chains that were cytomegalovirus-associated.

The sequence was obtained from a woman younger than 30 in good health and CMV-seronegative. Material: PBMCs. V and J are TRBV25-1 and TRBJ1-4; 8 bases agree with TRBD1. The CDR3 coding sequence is TGTGCCAGCAGTGCAGGGGGCGAACTGTTTTTT. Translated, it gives CASSAGGELFF.